This passage covers 18 T cell receptor beta chains from one sample sequenced in a study of T-cell memory formation after mild COVID-19. TCRdb used MiXCR to reprocess the 5' RACE reads, holding one entry per CDR3 protein. This table has roughly 5,000 distinct CDR3 sequences, under 55% appearing once. Sequencing input: PBMCs or a T cell subset sorted from them (not recorded which). All receptors derive from an adult who had mild COVID-19 (a few samples of this study predate the infection). Cell type and time point are not known.

Within the sample, this clonotype is medium-sized. The gene calls are TRBV3-1 and TRBJ2-7; 9 bases fit TRBD2. Germline-derived CDR1 and CDR2 are LGHDT and YNNKEL (reference sequence). CDR3 length: 15 amino acids. Trimming cost V 3 bases and J 11 bases; bases outside gene matches: 14. CDR3 nucleotides: TGTGCCAGCAGCCAGGACAAAGCGGGGGGTATTTTTGAGTACGTC. Amino acids: CASSQDKAGGIFEYV.

This clonotype was observed at least ten times. At one of its ends the junction is not consistent with the germline gene, which may arise from a read error. The gene calls are TRBV6-5 and TRBJ1-2; a weak D match, TRBD1 (6 bases). The germline gives CDR1 MNHEY, CDR2 SVGAGI. CDR3 size: 13 residues. The CDR3 nucleotides are TGTGCCAGCACCCTAACAGGGAGCTATAGCTACACCTTC. Translated: CASTLTGSYSYTF.

This clonotype appeared once. This chain joins TRBV10-3 and TRBJ2-3; 9 bases map to TRBD2. The V and J ends lost 8 bases and 3 bases, in that order; junction bases with no gene match: 6. The CDR3 runs 14 residues. CDR1 ENHRY and CDR2 SYGVKD come from the germline V gene. Written as DNA, the CDR3 is TGTGCCATCTCTGGCGGGGGGGCAACAGATACGCAGTATTTT. It is translated as CAISGGGATDTQYF.

By frequency in the sample, this clonotype is medium-sized. The chain employs TRBV12-3 or TRBV12-4 and TRBJ2-3; TRBD2 matches 9 bases. V shed 6 bases and J 0 bases; nucleotides not matched to a gene: 7. This CDR3 has 16 amino acids. DNA for the CDR3: TGTGCCAGCAGCCTGAGCGGGGGGTGGAGCACAGATACGCAGTATTTT. Encoded protein: CASSLSGGWSTDTQYF.

This clonotype is medium-sized (0.01 to 0.1%) within its sample. The chain is built from TRBV20-1 and TRBJ2-7; a possible D gene is TRBD2 (5 bases). This CDR3 has 15 residues. Germline assignment: CDR1 DFQATT and CDR2 SNEGSKA (reference sequence). Trimming removed 2 bases from V and 0 bases from J, with 14 bases in between. The CDR3 reads CSARRTQRPSYEQYF. The CDR3 bases are TGCAGTGCTAGACGCACTCAGCGGCCCTCCTACGAGCAGTACTTC.

This clonotype counts as large. J is TRBJ2-7 and V is TRBV7-6; 9 nucleotides match TRBD1. The germline gives CDR1 SGHVS, CDR2 FNYEAQ. CDR3 size: 18 residues. The V gene end was trimmed by 5 bases and the J gene end by 0 bases; junction bases not matched to a gene: 14. CDR3 region: CASSLLRYNRGLSYEQYV. The CDR3 DNA is TGTGCCAGCAGCCTCCTCCGATACAACAGGGGGCTCTCCTACGAGCAGTACGTC.

This clonotype is categorized as medium-sized. The rearrangement joins TRBV28 to TRBJ1-2, with D unresolved. CDR3 length: 13 amino acids. V lost 7 bases, J lost 2 bases, and 11 bases lay in between. The V gene's germline CDR1 is MDHEN and CDR2 SYDVKM. The CDR3 region has the DNA TGTGCCAGCAACTTTCACGAGAACTATGGCTACACCTTC. Translating gives CASNFHENYGYTF.

Sample share makes this clonotype medium-sized. The chain recombines TRBV3-1 with TRBJ2-1; 13 positions match TRBD2. Trimming cost V 4 bases and J 9 bases; bases outside gene matches: 9. CDR1 is LGHDT, CDR2 YNNKEL, per germline (reference sequence). The CDR3 has 16 residues. CDR3 bases: TGTGCCAGCAGCCCTCGACTAGCGGGGGGCGCGGGTGAGCAGTTCTTC. As protein: CASSPRLAGGAGEQFF.

This clonotype was seen ten or more times. The rearrangement uses TRBV3-1 and TRBJ2-7; D is undetermined. The CDR3 has 14 residues. Trimming shortened V by 0 bases and J by 4 bases, and 10 bases separated the two germline ends. Germline V CDR1 and CDR2: LGHDT, YNNKEL (reference sequence). This CDR3 is CASSQEGGEYEQYF. The CDR3, as DNA: TGTGCCAGCAGCCAAGAGGGTGGGGAATACGAGCAGTACTTC.

By share of the sample, this clonotype is medium-sized. The chain employs TRBV12-3 or TRBV12-4 and TRBJ2-1, with 7 bases that match TRBD2. The trim removed 6 bases at V and 6 bases at J, leaving 11 bases unmatched. The CDR3 sequence is 15 residues long. The CDR3 DNA is TGTGCCAGCAGCCGGGGACTAAATACTCTCAATGAGCAGTTCTTC. Residues: CASSRGLNTLNEQFF.

This clonotype was recorded at least ten times. The CDR3 loop is CASSLHIGQQFF. DNA for the CDR3: TGTGCCAGCAGCTTGCACATCGGGCAGCAGTTCTTC. The chain employs TRBV5-6 and TRBJ2-1, with D uncertain. CDR1 and CDR2 from the germline V gene are SGHDT and YYEEEE. Trimming removed 1 base from V and 11 bases from J, with 10 bases in between. This CDR3 comprises 12 residues.

The V and J genes are TRBV20-1 and TRBJ2-3; 11 bases map to TRBD2. CDR1 DFQATT and CDR2 SNEGSKA come from the germline V gene (reference sequence). Trimming took 6 bases from V and 2 from J; bases not matched to a gene: 4. The CDR3 is 14 amino acids. The CDR3 DNA is TGCAGTGCGAAGGGACTAGCGGTCACAGATACGCAGTATTTT. Translation gives CSAKGLAVTDTQYF.

In its sample, this clonotype ranks as medium-sized. CDR3 nucleotides: TGTGCCAGCAGCTTCCCCCACAGGGGGCTTGACACCATATATTTT. It encodes CASSFPHRGLDTIYF. The chain combines TRBV7-9 with TRBJ1-3, with TRBD1 identical over 9 bases. Germline CDR1 is SEHNR and CDR2 is FQNEAQ (reference sequence). The V and J ends lost 3 bases and 8 bases, in that order; junction bases with no gene match: 8. This CDR3 has 15 residues.

By share, this clonotype ranks as medium-sized. The chain recombines TRBV29-1 with TRBJ2-5; 9 bases align to TRBD1. Per germline, CDR1 SQVTM and CDR2 ANQGSEA. The CDR3 spans 13 residues. Trimming cost V 7 bases and J 6 bases; bases outside gene matches: 9. This chain's CDR3 is CSATQGAGKTQYF. CDR3 coding DNA: TGCAGCGCAACACAGGGGGCAGGAAAGACCCAGTACTTC.

By its share, this clonotype is medium-sized. The rearrangement uses TRBV4-1 and TRBJ2-5; D may be TRBD2 (6 bases). Germline V CDR1 and CDR2: MGHRA, YSYEKL. The CDR3 is 14 residues long. V lost 2 bases and J 2 bases, leaving 9 bases between the germline ends. CDR3 amino acids: CASSQLGLQETQYF. DNA of the CDR3: TGCGCCAGCAGCCAACTGGGACTGCAAGAGACCCAGTACTTC.

The V call is TRBV2, the J call TRBJ2-7; 9 nucleotides align to TRBD1. J lost 4 bases, V lost 4 bases, and 5 bases had no gene match. Germline V gene lookup returns CDR1 SNHLY and CDR2 FYNNEI. This CDR3 is built from 14 residues. CDR3 nucleotides: TGTGCCAGCAGTGCCTTGGGACAGGGTTACGAGCAGTACTTC. Amino acid sequence: CASSALGQGYEQYF.

Sample share makes this clonotype medium-sized (0.01 to 0.1%). The CDR3 protein is CATSDLADTQYF. The CDR3 DNA reads as TGTGCCACCAGTGATTTGGCCGATACGCAGTATTTT. V is TRBV24-1 and J is TRBJ2-3; D uncertain. Trimming stripped 0 bases from V and 6 bases from J, with 3 bases between. The CDR3 has 12 amino acids. CDR1 is KGHDR and CDR2 is SFDVKD in the germline V gene.

The V call is TRBV12-3 or TRBV12-4, the J call TRBJ2-3; TRBD2 matches at 8 bases. V lost 8 bases, J lost 2 bases, and 9 bases stayed unmatched. The CDR3 runs 15 residues. This CDR3 reads CASVQAGGATDTQYF. In nucleotides, the CDR3 is TGTGCCAGCGTTCAGGCCGGGGGGGCCACAGATACGCAGTATTTT.